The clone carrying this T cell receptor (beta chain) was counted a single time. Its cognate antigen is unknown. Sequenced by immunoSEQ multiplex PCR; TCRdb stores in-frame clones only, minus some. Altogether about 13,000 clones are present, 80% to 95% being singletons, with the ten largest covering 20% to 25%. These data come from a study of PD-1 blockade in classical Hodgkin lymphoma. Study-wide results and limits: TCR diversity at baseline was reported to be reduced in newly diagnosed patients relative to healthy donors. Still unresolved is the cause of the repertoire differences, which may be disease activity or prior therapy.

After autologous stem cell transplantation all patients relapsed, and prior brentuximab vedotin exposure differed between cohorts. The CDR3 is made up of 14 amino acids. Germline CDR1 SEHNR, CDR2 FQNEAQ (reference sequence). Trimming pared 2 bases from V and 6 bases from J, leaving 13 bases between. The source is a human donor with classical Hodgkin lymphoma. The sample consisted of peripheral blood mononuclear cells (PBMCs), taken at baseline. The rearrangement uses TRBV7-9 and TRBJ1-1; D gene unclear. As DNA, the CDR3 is TGTGCCAGCAGCTTATCCGGGAGGAGTCCTGAAGCTTTCTTT. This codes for CASSLSGRSPEAFF.